This T cell receptor beta chain is from a study of identical twins (dated by TCRdb to the mid-2010s). A note on the overall study: To test whether fetal clonotypes persist, the study used deep sequencing on TCR alpha and beta repertoires from monozygotic twins, unrelated adults of various ages, and cord blood. To rule out contamination, replicate twin experiments were performed at different times with different library preparation protocols. Broader findings and caveats from the paper: Compared with coincidental sharing between unrelated individuals, out-of-frame TCR alpha sequences shared between twins had an excess of sequences with low generation probability. Because the same donors could not be followed over many years, the conclusions relied on cross-sectional statistical analysis. Abundant cord blood beta clonotypes had fewer insertions, young adult naive repertoires showed a similar but weaker trend, and memory repertoires showed no such trend. Zero-insertion analyses could be partly confounded by invariant T cells such as MAIT and iNKT, although diverse VJ usage argued against such confounding for most clonotypes. In monozygotic twins, out-of-frame TCR alpha sharing was systematically underestimated by recombination models, although the models agreed with sharing between unrelated individuals. A weaker excess of twin sharing was found in beta out-of-frame sequences because the signal-to-noise ratio was lowered by fewer shared sequences.

Library preparation employed 5' RACE. Instrument on record: Illumina HiSeq 2000. Template switching introduced a universal primer binding site; the final cDNA contained a unique molecular identifier, enabling accurate counting of TCR cDNA molecules. First-strand cDNA for TCR alpha and beta chains was synthesized from specific primers in the conserved constant-segment region. To control for contamination, every cDNA library carried two barcodes: a SMART-Mk sample barcode plus Illumina barcodes. TruSeq adapter sequences and Illumina sample barcodes were added in two successive PCR steps. The Illumina HiSeq platform was used with custom primers to sequence TCR alpha and beta cDNA libraries. The authors' pipeline ran thus. Unique molecular identifiers were extracted from raw reads with MiGEC, and CDR3 positions were determined with MiXCR. Recombination models were inferred per individual with the repgenHMM and IGoR tools using an EM algorithm. Shared clonotypes were analyzed with the tcR package in R, and sharing was normalized by the product of cloneset sizes. To study raw recombination free of thymic and clonal selection effects, out-of-frame nonproductive sequences were analyzed. The public reads were reanalyzed by TCRdb: fastp trimming at Q25, MiXCR alignment, in-frame beta chains only. When rows share a CDR3 protein, they turn into one entry using the most common DNA and genes. TCRdb's processing, not the authors' own work, is the source of the V and J calls. For this sample the table gives about 720,000 distinct CDR3 sequences, of which over 8.5% were detected only once. More than 0.75% of the sample is held by the ten biggest clonotypes.

Notes on this clonotype: Its specific antigen is unknown. Per-base quality was not reported, and no clone a single base away is much larger than it.

The germline V and J ends show losses of 0 bases and 1 base respectively, and no gene match explains 5 bases of the junction. The CDR3 holds 18 amino acids from the cysteine to the phenylalanine. Here the CDR3 DNA is all that survives: 54 bases in frame from base 1. For CDR1 and CDR2, the germline V gene lists LGHNA and YSLEER. Only healthy Caucasian donors were included. Three pairs of female monozygotic twins, all aged about 18 to 29 years, made up the twin cohort. RNA for TCR libraries was isolated from peripheral blood mononuclear cells. This sample was also put to use in a study of yellow fever vaccine responses in identical twins. As that second study puts it: The T cell response to vaccination in identical twins was reported by the authors to appear partly convergent and partly personalized. In the study, vaccine-responding T cell clones were precisely tracked in identical twins.

This sequence was found in a woman between 18 and 29 years old in good health. Sequencing was done on a sample of PBMCs. In this chain, TRBV4-3 is recombined with TRBJ2-2; 10 nucleotides in the junction match TRBD2. This receptor has the CDR3 CASSQEALAGGNTGELFF. The bases are TGCGCCAGCAGCCAAGAGGCCTTAGCGGGGGGGAACACCGGGGAGCTGTTTTTT.